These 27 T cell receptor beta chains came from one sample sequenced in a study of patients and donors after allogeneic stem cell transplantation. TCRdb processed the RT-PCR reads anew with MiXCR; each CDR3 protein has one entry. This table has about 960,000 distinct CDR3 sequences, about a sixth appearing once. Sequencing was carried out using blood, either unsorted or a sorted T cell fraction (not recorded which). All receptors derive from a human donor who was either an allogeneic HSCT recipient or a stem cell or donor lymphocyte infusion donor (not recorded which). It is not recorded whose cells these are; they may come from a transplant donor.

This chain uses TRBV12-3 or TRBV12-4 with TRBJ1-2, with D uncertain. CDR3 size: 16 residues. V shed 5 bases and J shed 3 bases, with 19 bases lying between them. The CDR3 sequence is CASSQKRPTPYYGYTF. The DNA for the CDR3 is TGTGCCAGCAGTCAAAAACGACCGACCCCTTACTATGGCTACACCTTC.

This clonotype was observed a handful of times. In DNA form, the CDR3 reads TGTGCCAGCAGCCACAGGAGAGAGAGGGATACGCAGTATTTT. Translated: CASSHRRERDTQYF. The V call is TRBV5-5, the J call TRBJ2-3; possible D gene TRBD1, 5 bases. Trimming removed 4 bases at V and 6 bases at J, with 15 bases between. The CDR3 is 14 residues long. Germline lookup yields CDR1 SGHKS and CDR2 YYEKEE (reference sequence).

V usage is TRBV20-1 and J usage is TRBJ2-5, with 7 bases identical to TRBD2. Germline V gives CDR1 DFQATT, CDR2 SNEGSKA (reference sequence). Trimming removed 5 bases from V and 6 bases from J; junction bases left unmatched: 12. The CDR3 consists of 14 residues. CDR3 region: CSAPVGGSHQTQYF. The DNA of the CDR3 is TGCAGTGCTCCCGTTGGCGGGAGTCATCAGACCCAGTACTTC.

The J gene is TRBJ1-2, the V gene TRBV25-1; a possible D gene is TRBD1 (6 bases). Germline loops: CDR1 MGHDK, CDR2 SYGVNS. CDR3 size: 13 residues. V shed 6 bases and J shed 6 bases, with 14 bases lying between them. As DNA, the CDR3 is TGTGCCAGCAGGCAGGGGTTATTAGATGGCTACACCTTC. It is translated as CASRQGLLDGYTF.

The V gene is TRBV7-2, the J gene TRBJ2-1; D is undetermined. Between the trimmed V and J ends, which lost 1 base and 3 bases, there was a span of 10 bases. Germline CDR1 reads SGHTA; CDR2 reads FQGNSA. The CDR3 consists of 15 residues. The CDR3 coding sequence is TGTGCCAGCAGCTTAGAGACTGGGAACTACAATGAGCAGTTCTTC. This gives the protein CASSLETGNYNEQFF.

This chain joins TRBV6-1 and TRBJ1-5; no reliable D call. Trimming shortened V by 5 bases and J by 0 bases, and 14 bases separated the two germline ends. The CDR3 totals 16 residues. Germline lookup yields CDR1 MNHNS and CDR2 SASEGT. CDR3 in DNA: TGTGCCAGCAGTCGGGCCCCCGCAGGTAGCAATCAGCCCCAGCATTTT. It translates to CASSRAPAGSNQPQHF.

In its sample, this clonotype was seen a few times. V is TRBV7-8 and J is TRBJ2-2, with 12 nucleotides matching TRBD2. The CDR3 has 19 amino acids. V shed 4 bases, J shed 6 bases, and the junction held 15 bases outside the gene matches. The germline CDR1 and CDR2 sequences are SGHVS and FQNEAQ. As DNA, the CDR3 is TGTGCCAGCAGCTGGGTGGAACTAGCGGGAGGCCGGCCTTCCGGGGAGCTGTTTTTT. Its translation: CASSWVELAGGRPSGELFF.

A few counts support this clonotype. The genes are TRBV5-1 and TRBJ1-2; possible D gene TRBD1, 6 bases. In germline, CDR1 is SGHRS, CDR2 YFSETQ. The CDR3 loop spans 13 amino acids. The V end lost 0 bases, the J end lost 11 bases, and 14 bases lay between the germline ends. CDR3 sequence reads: CASSLVSAGVYTF. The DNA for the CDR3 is TGCGCCAGCAGCTTGGTCTCTGCAGGGGTATACACCTTC.

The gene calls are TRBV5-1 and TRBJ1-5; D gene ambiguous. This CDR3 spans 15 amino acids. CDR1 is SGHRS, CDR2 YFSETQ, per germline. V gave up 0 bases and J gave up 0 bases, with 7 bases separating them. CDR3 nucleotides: TGCGCCAGCAGCTTGGACGCTAATAGCAATCAGCCCCAGCATTTT. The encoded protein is CASSLDANSNQPQHF. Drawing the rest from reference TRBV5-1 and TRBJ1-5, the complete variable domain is KAGVTQTPRYLIKTRGQQVTLSCSPISGHRSVSWYQQTPGQGLQFLFEYFSETQRNKGNFPGRFSGRQFSNSRSEMNVSTLELGDSALYLCASSLDANSNQPQHFGDGTRLSIL.

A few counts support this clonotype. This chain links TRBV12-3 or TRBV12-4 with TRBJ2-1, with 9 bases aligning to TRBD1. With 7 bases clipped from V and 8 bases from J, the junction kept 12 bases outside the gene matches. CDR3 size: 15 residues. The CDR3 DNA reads TGTGCCAGCACCTTCCGGGACAGGGATTTCGATGAGCAGTTCTTC. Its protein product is CASTFRDRDFDEQFF.

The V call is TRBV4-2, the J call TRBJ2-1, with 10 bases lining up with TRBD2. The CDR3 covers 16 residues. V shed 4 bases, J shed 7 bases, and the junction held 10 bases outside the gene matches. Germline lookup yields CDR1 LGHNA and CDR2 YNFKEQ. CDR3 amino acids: CASSLSKRGGRNEQFF. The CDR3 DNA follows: TGTGCCAGCAGCCTCTCGAAGCGGGGGGGTCGTAATGAGCAGTTCTTC.

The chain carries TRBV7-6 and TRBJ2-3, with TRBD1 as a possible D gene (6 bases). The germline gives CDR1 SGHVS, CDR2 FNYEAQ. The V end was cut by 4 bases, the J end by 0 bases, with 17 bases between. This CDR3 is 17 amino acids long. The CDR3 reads CASSYEPGQGSTDTQYF. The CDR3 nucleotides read TGTGCCAGCAGCTATGAGCCGGGACAAGGAAGCACAGATACGCAGTATTTT.

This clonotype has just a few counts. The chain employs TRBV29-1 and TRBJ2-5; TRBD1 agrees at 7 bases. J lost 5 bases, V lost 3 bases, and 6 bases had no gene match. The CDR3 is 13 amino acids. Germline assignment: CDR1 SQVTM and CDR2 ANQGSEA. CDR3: CSVEDRMRETQYF. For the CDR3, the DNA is TGCAGCGTTGAGGACAGGATGCGGGAGACCCAGTACTTC.

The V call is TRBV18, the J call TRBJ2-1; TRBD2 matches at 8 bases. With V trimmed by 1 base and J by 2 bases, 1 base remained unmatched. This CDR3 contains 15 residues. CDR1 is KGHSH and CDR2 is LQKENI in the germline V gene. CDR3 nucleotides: TGTGCCAGCTCACCACGGACTAGCACCTACAATGAGCAGTTCTTC. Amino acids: CASSPRTSTYNEQFF.

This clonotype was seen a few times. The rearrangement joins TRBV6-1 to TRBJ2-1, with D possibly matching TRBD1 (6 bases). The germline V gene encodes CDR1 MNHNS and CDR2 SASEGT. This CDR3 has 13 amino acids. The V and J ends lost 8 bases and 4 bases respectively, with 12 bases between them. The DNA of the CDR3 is TGTGCCAGCGGTCGAGGACAGTACAATGAGCAGTTCTTC. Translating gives CASGRGQYNEQFF.

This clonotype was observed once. CDR3 loop: CASSFQGVYYEQYF. The CDR3 DNA reads as TGTGCCAGCAGCTTTCAAGGGGTCTACTACGAGCAGTACTTC. V usage is TRBV7-9 and J usage is TRBJ2-7; TRBD1 is a possible D gene (5 bases). The CDR3 has 14 amino acids. Germline assignment: CDR1 SEHNR and CDR2 FQNEAQ (reference sequence). V lost 3 bases and J lost 3, with 12 bases in between.

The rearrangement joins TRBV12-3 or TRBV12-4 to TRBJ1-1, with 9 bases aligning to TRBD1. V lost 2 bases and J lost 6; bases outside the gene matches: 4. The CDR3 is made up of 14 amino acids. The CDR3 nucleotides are TGTGCCAGCAGTTTACTACAGGGGGCCGCTGAAGCTTTCTTT. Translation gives CASSLLQGAAEAFF.

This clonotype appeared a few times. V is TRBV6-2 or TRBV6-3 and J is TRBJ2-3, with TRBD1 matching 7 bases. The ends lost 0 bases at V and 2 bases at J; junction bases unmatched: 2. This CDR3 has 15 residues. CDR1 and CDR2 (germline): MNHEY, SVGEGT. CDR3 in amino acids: CASSYSGTVTDTQYF. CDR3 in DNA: TGTGCCAGCAGTTACTCGGGGACAGTCACAGATACGCAGTATTTT.

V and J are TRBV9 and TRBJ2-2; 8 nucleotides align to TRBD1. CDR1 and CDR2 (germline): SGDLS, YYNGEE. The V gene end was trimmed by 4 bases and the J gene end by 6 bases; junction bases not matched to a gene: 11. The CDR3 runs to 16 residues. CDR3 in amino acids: CASSPTSFRGPGELFF. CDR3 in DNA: TGTGCCAGCAGCCCTACCTCCTTCAGGGGGCCCGGGGAGCTGTTTTTT.

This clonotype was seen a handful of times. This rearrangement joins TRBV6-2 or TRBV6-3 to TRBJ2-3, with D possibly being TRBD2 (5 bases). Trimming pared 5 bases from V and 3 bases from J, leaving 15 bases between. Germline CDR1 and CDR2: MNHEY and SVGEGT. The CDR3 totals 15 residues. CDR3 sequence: CASSQTGIRTDTQYF. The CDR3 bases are TGTGCCAGCAGTCAGACGGGAATCAGAACAGATACGCAGTATTTT.

As DNA, the CDR3 is TGCAGCGTTTCTATGGGGGCTGAAGCTTTCTTT. It specifies CSVSMGAEAFF. The chain recombines TRBV29-1 with TRBJ1-1; tentatively, D is TRBD1 (5 bases). Between the trimmed V and J ends, which lost 5 bases and 6 bases, there was a span of 10 bases. CDR1 and CDR2 from the germline V gene are SQVTM and ANQGSEA. The CDR3 is 11 amino acids.

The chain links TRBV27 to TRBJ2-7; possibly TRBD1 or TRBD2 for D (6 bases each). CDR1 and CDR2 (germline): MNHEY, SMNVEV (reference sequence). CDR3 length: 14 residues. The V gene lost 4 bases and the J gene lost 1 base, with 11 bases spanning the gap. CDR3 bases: TGTGCCAGCAGTTGGGGGGCGAAGTCCTACGAGCAGTACTTC. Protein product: CASSWGAKSYEQYF.

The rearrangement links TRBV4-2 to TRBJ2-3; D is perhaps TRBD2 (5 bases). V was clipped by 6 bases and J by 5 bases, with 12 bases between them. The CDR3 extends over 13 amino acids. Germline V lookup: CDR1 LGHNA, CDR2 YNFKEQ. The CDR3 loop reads CASRYYGIDTQYF. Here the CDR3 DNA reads TGTGCCAGCAGATATTACGGGATAGATACGCAGTATTTT.

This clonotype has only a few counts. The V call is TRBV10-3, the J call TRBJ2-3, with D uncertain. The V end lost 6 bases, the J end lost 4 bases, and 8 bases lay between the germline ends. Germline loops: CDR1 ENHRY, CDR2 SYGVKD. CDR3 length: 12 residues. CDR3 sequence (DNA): TGTGCCATCAGAGTCATTCCAGATACGCAGTATTTT. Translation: CAIRVIPDTQYF.

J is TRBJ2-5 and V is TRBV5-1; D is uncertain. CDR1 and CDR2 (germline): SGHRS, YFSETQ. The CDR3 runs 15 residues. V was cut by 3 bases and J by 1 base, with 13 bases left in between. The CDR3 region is CASSWSGPVQETQYF. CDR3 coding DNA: TGCGCCAGCAGCTGGTCGGGTCCCGTCCAAGAGACCCAGTACTTC.

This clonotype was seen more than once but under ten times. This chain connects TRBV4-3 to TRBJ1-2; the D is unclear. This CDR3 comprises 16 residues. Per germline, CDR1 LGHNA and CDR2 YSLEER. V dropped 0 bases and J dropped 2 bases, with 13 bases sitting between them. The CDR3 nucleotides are TGCGCCAGCAGCCAAGATGTCGGAGGATTAAACTATGGCTACACCTTC. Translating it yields CASSQDVGGLNYGYTF.

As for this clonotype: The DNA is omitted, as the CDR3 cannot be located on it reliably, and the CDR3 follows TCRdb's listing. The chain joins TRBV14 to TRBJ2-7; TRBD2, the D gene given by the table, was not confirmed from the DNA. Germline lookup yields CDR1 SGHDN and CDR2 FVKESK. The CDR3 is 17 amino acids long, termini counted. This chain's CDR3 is CASSSRALRAVLREQYF.